A single sample gave rise to the 9 T cell receptor beta chains below, sequenced in a study of T cells expressing NK-cell markers. TCRdb reanalyzed the 5' RACE reads, giving one entry per CDR3 protein sequence and no DNA. The sample table sets out 140,000 to 150,000 distinct CDR3 sequences. The specimen was blood T cells: a sorted CD56 or NKG2C T cell subset, CD4+ or CD8+ T cells, or bulk PBMC T cells (not recorded which). Source of these receptors: a young man in good health.

This chain joins TRBV4-1 and TRBJ1-1. CDR1 is MGHRA and CDR2 is YSYEKL in the germline V gene. There are 15 residues in the CDR3. The CDR3 reads CASSQENWGNTEAFF.

The chain carries TRBV2 and TRBJ1-1; with no DNA, the TCRdb D assignment of TRBD1 cannot be verified. Germline values: CDR1 SNHLY, CDR2 FYNNEI. This CDR3 has 12 residues. The CDR3 reads CVARDGRPGAFF.

The rearrangement uses TRBV29-1 and TRBJ2-7. Looked up from germline, CDR1 is SQVTM and CDR2 is ANQGSEA. The CDR3 spans 12 residues. The CDR3 sequence: CSGGSRSYEQYF.

The chain joins TRBV28 to TRBJ2-5. Germline lookup yields CDR1 MDHEN and CDR2 SYDVKM. The CDR3 loop spans 13 amino acids. The chain's CDR3 is CASSWETVETQYF. The complete variable domain, with remaining parts taken from reference TRBV28 and TRBJ2-5, reads DVKVTQSSRYLVKRTGEKVFLECVQDMDHENMFWYRQDPGLGLRLIYFSYDVKMKEKGDIPEGYSVSREKKERFSLILESASTNQTSMYLCASSWETVETQYFGPGTRLLVL.

This chain uses TRBV12-3 or TRBV12-4 with TRBJ2-1. CDR3 length: 13 residues. The CDR3 protein is CASSISTLPEQFF.

V gene TRBV29-1 combines with J gene TRBJ2-6. The CDR3 contains 14 residues. The germline V gene encodes CDR1 SQVTM and CDR2 ANQGSEA. CDR3 loop: CSVVSGLGANVLTF.

This chain connects TRBV12-3 or TRBV12-4 to TRBJ2-2; TCRdb picks TRBD2, but there is no DNA to check that call. CDR3 length equals 14 residues. The CDR3: CASSFDGRAGELFF.

V usage is TRBV6-2 or TRBV6-3 and J usage is TRBJ2-2. The CDR3 covers 17 residues. Germline V CDR1 and CDR2: MNHEY, SVGEGT. CDR3 residues: CASSYSVAVANTGELFF.

This chain uses TRBV18 with TRBJ2-2; the TCRdb D gene call, TRBD2, has no DNA to confirm it. There are 16 residues in the CDR3. Looked up from germline, CDR1 is KGHSH and CDR2 is LQKENI. The CDR3 reads CASSPRTSGRTGELFF. Drawing the rest from reference TRBV18 and TRBJ2-2, the complete variable domain is NAGVMQNPRHLVRRRGQEARLRCSPMKGHSHVYWYRQLPEEGLKFMVYLQKENIIDESGMPKERFSAEFPKEGPSILRIQQVVRGDSAAYFCASSPRTSGRTGELFFGEGSRLTVL.